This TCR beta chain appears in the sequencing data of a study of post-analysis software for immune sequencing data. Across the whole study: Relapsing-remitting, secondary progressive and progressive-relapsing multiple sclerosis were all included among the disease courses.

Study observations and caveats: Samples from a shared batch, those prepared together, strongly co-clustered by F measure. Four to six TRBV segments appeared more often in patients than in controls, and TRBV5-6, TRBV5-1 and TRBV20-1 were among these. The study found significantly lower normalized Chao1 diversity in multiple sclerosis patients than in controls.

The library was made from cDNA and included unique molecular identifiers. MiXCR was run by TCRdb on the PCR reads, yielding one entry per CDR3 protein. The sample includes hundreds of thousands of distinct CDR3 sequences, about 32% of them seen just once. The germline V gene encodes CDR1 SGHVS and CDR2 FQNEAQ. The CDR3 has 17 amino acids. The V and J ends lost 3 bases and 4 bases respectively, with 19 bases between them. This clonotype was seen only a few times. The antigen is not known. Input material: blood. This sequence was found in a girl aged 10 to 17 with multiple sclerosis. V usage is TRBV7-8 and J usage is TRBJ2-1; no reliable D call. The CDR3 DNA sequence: TGTGCCAGCAGCTTGCCGGCGGCACAGAGTAGATACAATGAGCAGTTCTTC. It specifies CASSLPAAQSRYNEQFF.